The sequence of this TCR beta chain was determined in a study of cytomegalovirus exposure and HLA in healthy donors. Whole-study findings and limits: Near-uniform donor sequencing depth was presumed by presence/absence analyses. Reported findings show TCR beta sequences accurately forecast HLA-A and HLA-B alleles in most subjects.

CDR3 size: 16 residues. J gave up 0 bases and V 3 bases, and 6 bases lay outside the gene matches. In germline, CDR1 is SGDLS, CDR2 YYNGEE. It was with 60 Vbeta and 13 Jbeta primers that the PCR ran. Assay: immunoSEQ multiplex PCR; the TCRdb copy retains only in-frame clones and omits some. Altogether about 180,000 clones are present, roughly 83% being singletons, with the ten largest covering approximately 1.2%. Of note for this clone: Its antigen is as yet unknown.

Input material: PBMCs. This chain links TRBV9 with TRBJ2-5; 9 bases map to TRBD2. This receptor was obtained from a boy younger than 10 in good health and CMV-seronegative. The CDR3 here is CASSASSGAYQETQYF. The CDR3 DNA sequence: TGTGCCAGCAGCGCCTCTAGCGGGGCCTACCAAGAGACCCAGTACTTC.